This T cell receptor (beta chain) originates from a study of T-cell memory formation after mild COVID-19. General observations from the study: Pre-infection memory contained some responding clones, which suggested that cross-reactive memory had joined. CD4+ contracting clones were mainly CM and EM; CD8+ ones, EMRA.

5'RACE primed from the constant segment yielded TCR alpha and TCR beta cDNA libraries bearing sample barcodes and UMIs. TCRdb redid the calling of the 5' RACE reads with MiXCR, one entry per CDR3 protein. The sample includes 210,000 or so distinct CDR3 sequences, about 10% of them seen just once. This clonotype was detected ten times or more. No antigen is known for it. Deletions cut 3 bases from V and 5 bases from J, with 10 bases between. Per germline, CDR1 LNHNV and CDR2 YYDKDF (reference sequence). This CDR3 has 13 amino acids. This rearrangement joins TRBV15 to TRBJ2-5; D may match TRBD1 or TRBD2 (6 bases each). The sample was PBMCs or a T cell subset sorted from them (not recorded which). The TCR sequence derives from a man aged 18 to 29 who had mild COVID-19 (a few samples of this study predate the infection). Cell type and time point are not known. The CDR3 reads CATSSLGGETQYF. The CDR3 region has the DNA TGTGCCACCAGCAGTTTAGGGGGGGAGACCCAGTACTTC.